This T cell receptor beta chain was identified in a study of low-dose radiotherapy and immunotherapy resistance in tumors. On the study more broadly: Intravenous ipilimumab 1 mg/kg every six weeks was given with nivolumab 240 mg every two weeks. Oral aspirin 300 mg was taken by patients daily for four cycles from cycle 1 day 1.

Both TCRalpha and TCRbeta chains were reverse transcribed with V-gene-specific primers. Amplification, which lasted approximately 20 PCR cycles, used a constant-region primer and V-primer adapter to amplify TCRs. The isolated mRNA underwent amplification through in vitro transcription. TCRdb reprocessed the reads with MiXCR, giving one entry per CDR3 protein. The sample has just over 90,000 distinct CDR3 sequences, around a fifth seen once; the top ten hold roughly 13%. The CDR3 is 18 residues long. V trimming: 0 bases; J trimming: 3 bases; junction bases outside the gene matches: 7. The germline CDR1 and CDR2 sequences are LGHNA and YNFKEQ. Time point: after trial treatment. Treatment given: LDRT plus nivolumab, ipilimumab, low-dose cyclophosphamide and aspirin (RACIN trial).

The chain links TRBV4-2 to TRBJ2-1; TRBD2 matches at 11 bases. The sequencing used PBMCs, collected after low-dose radiotherapy plus immunotherapy. This clonotype originated in a female donor with ovarian cancer. The CDR3 region is CASSQDPGTSGNYNEQFF. CDR3 nucleotides: TGTGCCAGCAGCCAAGACCCCGGGACTAGCGGCAACTACAATGAGCAGTTCTTC.